This is a list of T cell receptor beta chains from one sample in a study of T cells after yellow fever vaccination. TCRdb used MiXCR to reprocess the 5' RACE reads, holding one entry per CDR3 protein. The sample holds 250,000 to 400,000 distinct CDR3 sequences, approximately 4.5% seen once. The starting material was PBMCs, obtained 15 days after the yellow fever booster vaccination. Source of these receptors: a man between 18 and 35 years old who received the YFV17D yellow fever vaccine. Both conserved end residues are part of each CDR3. A D gene is named only where the DNA matches it firmly. Rows may omit the clone size; those that give it use once, few, many or a size class.

J gene: TRBJ2-5
D gene: TRBD1
CDR3 length: 17
V gene: TRBV5-1
clone size: many
CDR3 protein: CASSPDRLGTTGETQYF
CDR3 DNA: TGCGCCAGCAGCCCGGACAGGCTGGGGACAACGGGGGAGACCCAGTACTTC

J gene: TRBJ2-1
D gene: TRBD2
CDR3 length: 18
V gene: TRBV7-9
clone size: NA
CDR3 protein: CASSLTLTSGGEYNEQFF
CDR3 DNA: TGTGCCAGCAGCTTGACCCTAACTAGCGGGGGGGAATACAATGAGCAGTTCTTC

J gene: TRBJ1-2
D gene: TRBD1
CDR3 length: 13
V gene: TRBV7-9
clone size: NA
CDR3 protein: CASSFPDRAGYTF
CDR3 DNA: TGTGCCAGCAGCTTTCCGGACAGGGCCGGCTACACCTTC

J gene: TRBJ2-5
D gene: TRBD2
CDR3 length: 19
V gene: TRBV7-8
clone size: NA
CDR3 protein: CASSLGRRGSGGVPGTQYF
CDR3 DNA: TGTGCCAGCAGCTTAGGGCGCCGGGGTAGCGGGGGAGTGCCGGGGACCCAGTACTTC

J gene: TRBJ1-2
D gene: TRBD1
CDR3 length: 20
V gene: TRBV4-1
clone size: NA
CDR3 protein: CASSRWKLTRGTRANYGYTF
CDR3 DNA: TGCGCCAGCAGCCGTTGGAAGCTAACCAGGGGGACTAGAGCTAACTATGGCTACACCTTC

J gene: TRBJ2-7
D gene: TRBD1
CDR3 length: 16
V gene: TRBV27
clone size: NA
CDR3 protein: CASSVQPGTGDYEQYF
CDR3 DNA: TGTGCCAGCAGTGTCCAACCCGGGACAGGAGACTACGAGCAGTACTTC

J gene: TRBJ1-2
D gene: TRBD1
CDR3 length: 16
V gene: TRBV5-1
clone size: many
CDR3 protein: CASSLLGGQGSYGYTF
CDR3 DNA: TGCGCCAGCAGCTTGCTCGGGGGACAGGGTTCCTATGGCTACACCTTC

J gene: TRBJ2-6
D gene: TRBD2
CDR3 length: 16
V gene: TRBV4-2
clone size: many
CDR3 protein: CASSQEAGVGANVLTF
CDR3 DNA: TGTGCCAGCAGCCAAGAAGCGGGGGTCGGGGCCAACGTCCTGACTTTC

J gene: TRBJ2-3
D gene: NA
CDR3 length: 16
V gene: TRBV9
clone size: many
CDR3 protein: CASSAPLGGLTDTQYF
CDR3 DNA: TGTGCCAGCAGCGCGCCCTTGGGGGGACTCACAGATACGCAGTATTTT

J gene: TRBJ2-5
D gene: NA
CDR3 length: 16
V gene: TRBV11-2
clone size: many
CDR3 protein: CASSPPQASAKETQYF
CDR3 DNA: TGTGCCAGCAGCCCCCCCCAGGCTAGCGCCAAAGAGACCCAGTACTTC

J gene: TRBJ1-1
D gene: NA
CDR3 length: 14
V gene: TRBV2
clone size: few
CDR3 protein: CASSEDPGFTEAFF
CDR3 DNA: TGTGCCAGCAGTGAAGACCCGGGCTTCACTGAAGCTTTCTTT

J gene: TRBJ2-1
D gene: TRBD2
CDR3 length: 15
V gene: TRBV10-3
clone size: many
CDR3 protein: CAINNGGVTYNEQFF
CDR3 DNA: TGTGCCATCAACAACGGGGGGGTTACCTACAATGAGCAGTTCTTC

J gene: TRBJ1-2
D gene: NA
CDR3 length: 13
V gene: TRBV5-1
clone size: few
CDR3 protein: CASSRPESDRRHF
CDR3 DNA: TGCGCCAGCAGCCGCCCCGAGAGTGACAGGCGGCATTTC

J gene: TRBJ1-2
D gene: NA
CDR3 length: 11
V gene: TRBV19
clone size: many
CDR3 protein: CASSTEQGYTF
CDR3 DNA: TGTGCCAGTAGTACAGAGCAGGGCTACACCTTC

J gene: TRBJ2-3
D gene: NA
CDR3 length: 14
V gene: TRBV5-1
clone size: many
CDR3 protein: CASSIGSSTDTQYF
CDR3 DNA: TGCGCCAGCAGCATAGGAAGTAGCACAGATACGCAGTATTTT

J gene: TRBJ1-2
D gene: NA
CDR3 length: 13
V gene: TRBV7-8
clone size: many
CDR3 protein: CASRPRAGNGYTF
CDR3 DNA: TGTGCCAGCAGACCTAGGGCAGGGAATGGCTACACCTTC

J gene: TRBJ2-5
D gene: NA
CDR3 length: 14
V gene: TRBV18
clone size: NA
CDR3 protein: CASSPEGRGETQYF
CDR3 DNA: TGTGCCAGCTCACCGGAGGGTAGGGGAGAGACCCAGTACTTC

J gene: TRBJ2-3
D gene: NA
CDR3 length: 15
V gene: TRBV18
clone size: many
CDR3 protein: CASSPPTSRGDTQYF
CDR3 DNA: TGTGCCAGCTCACCACCCACCTCCCGGGGGGATACGCAGTATTTT

J gene: TRBJ2-7
D gene: TRBD2
CDR3 length: 13
V gene: TRBV5-5
clone size: many
CDR3 protein: CASSLEWGGEQYF
CDR3 DNA: TGTGCCAGCAGCTTGGAGTGGGGAGGGGAGCAGTACTTC

J gene: TRBJ2-1
D gene: NA
CDR3 length: 14
V gene: TRBV18
clone size: NA
CDR3 protein: CASSSPGSANEQFF
CDR3 DNA: TGTGCCAGCTCCAGTCCAGGGTCGGCGAATGAGCAGTTCTTC

J gene: TRBJ1-1
D gene: NA
CDR3 length: 14
V gene: TRBV4-3
clone size: many
CDR3 protein: CASSQDVLPTEAFF
CDR3 DNA: TGCGCCAGCAGCCAAGATGTTCTCCCCACTGAAGCTTTCTTT

J gene: TRBJ2-3
D gene: TRBD2
CDR3 length: 14
V gene: TRBV20-1
clone size: many
CDR3 protein: CSAGRRGGSDTQYF
CDR3 DNA: TGCAGTGCCGGTCGGCGGGGGGGTTCCGATACGCAGTATTTT

J gene: TRBJ2-3
D gene: NA
CDR3 length: 13
V gene: TRBV10-3
clone size: many
CDR3 protein: CAIRLGSTDTQYF
CDR3 DNA: TGTGCCATCAGGCTAGGAAGCACAGATACGCAGTATTTT

J gene: TRBJ2-2
D gene: TRBD1
CDR3 length: 15
V gene: TRBV4-3
clone size: NA
CDR3 protein: CASSQDGQGIGELFF
CDR3 DNA: TGCGCCAGCAGCCAGGACGGACAGGGGATCGGGGAGCTGTTTTTT

J gene: TRBJ2-1
D gene: NA
CDR3 length: 15
V gene: TRBV7-9
clone size: many
CDR3 protein: CASSLSWGEEGEQFF
CDR3 DNA: TGTGCCAGCAGCTTATCGTGGGGGGAAGAAGGTGAGCAGTTCTTC

J gene: TRBJ2-4
D gene: TRBD2
CDR3 length: 16
V gene: TRBV11-2
clone size: few
CDR3 protein: CASSLAGGRSKNIQYF
CDR3 DNA: TGTGCCAGCAGCCTAGCGGGGGGCAGGTCCAAAAACATTCAGTACTTC

J gene: TRBJ2-7
D gene: TRBD1
CDR3 length: 14
V gene: TRBV29-1
clone size: few
CDR3 protein: CSVDGTGSEYEQYF
CDR3 DNA: TGCAGCGTCGATGGGACAGGGAGTGAATACGAGCAGTACTTC

J gene: TRBJ2-3
D gene: TRBD2
CDR3 length: 17
V gene: TRBV5-1
clone size: NA
CDR3 protein: CASSPTGTSGSTDTQYF
CDR3 DNA: TGCGCCAGCAGCCCCACCGGGACTAGCGGAAGCACAGATACGCAGTATTTT

J gene: TRBJ1-1
D gene: NA
CDR3 length: 16
V gene: TRBV5-5
clone size: many
CDR3 protein: CASSLLISEKGPLAFF
CDR3 DNA: TGTGCCAGCAGCTTGCTGATCTCCGAAAAAGGGCCCTTGGCTTTCTTT

J gene: TRBJ1-5
D gene: TRBD1
CDR3 length: 14
V gene: TRBV19
clone size: NA
CDR3 protein: CASWTGESYQPQHF
CDR3 DNA: TGTGCCAGTTGGACAGGGGAGAGCTATCAGCCCCAGCATTTT

J gene: TRBJ2-2
D gene: TRBD2
CDR3 length: 16
V gene: TRBV5-1
clone size: NA
CDR3 protein: CASSSGLAGDIGELFF
CDR3 DNA: TGCGCCAGCAGCTCGGGACTAGCGGGGGATATCGGGGAGCTGTTTTTT

J gene: TRBJ2-5
D gene: NA
CDR3 length: 15
V gene: TRBV11-2
clone size: few
CDR3 protein: CASSHPTGVRETQYF
CDR3 DNA: TGTGCCAGCAGCCACCCGACGGGGGTTAGAGAGACCCAGTACTTC

J gene: TRBJ2-6
D gene: NA
CDR3 length: 18
V gene: TRBV19
clone size: NA
CDR3 protein: CASTRPGVRSSGANVLTF
CDR3 DNA: TGTGCAAGTACTCGACCGGGGGTAAGGTCCTCCGGGGCCAACGTCCTGACTTTC

J gene: TRBJ1-1
D gene: NA
CDR3 length: 10
V gene: TRBV25-1
clone size: many
CDR3 protein: CASRGLKAFF
CDR3 DNA: TGTGCCAGCAGGGGCTTGAAAGCTTTCTTT

J gene: TRBJ2-5
D gene: NA
CDR3 length: 12
V gene: TRBV24-1
clone size: many
CDR3 protein: CATSDRRGTQYF
CDR3 DNA: TGTGCCACCAGTGATCGCCGGGGGACCCAGTACTTC

J gene: TRBJ2-2
D gene: NA
CDR3 length: 14
V gene: TRBV11-2
clone size: few
CDR3 protein: CASSIGLNTGELFF
CDR3 DNA: TGTGCCAGCAGCATAGGACTCAACACCGGGGAGCTGTTTTTT

J gene: TRBJ2-3
D gene: TRBD2
CDR3 length: 14
V gene: TRBV20-1
clone size: many
CDR3 protein: CSARPSGVPDTQYF
CDR3 DNA: TGCAGTGCTAGACCTAGCGGGGTTCCAGATACGCAGTATTTT

J gene: TRBJ2-3
D gene: NA
CDR3 length: 16
V gene: TRBV15
clone size: many
CDR3 protein: CATSTGSGGLTDTQYF
CDR3 DNA: TGTGCCACCAGCACTGGGAGCGGAGGCCTCACAGATACGCAGTATTTT

J gene: TRBJ1-5
D gene: NA
CDR3 length: 14
V gene: TRBV27
clone size: many
CDR3 protein: CASSAQGYNQPQHF
CDR3 DNA: TGTGCCAGCAGTGCACAGGGATACAATCAGCCCCAGCATTTT

J gene: TRBJ2-1
D gene: TRBD2
CDR3 length: 18
V gene: TRBV9
clone size: few
CDR3 protein: CASSVAPQTSGFYNEQFF
CDR3 DNA: TGTGCCAGCAGCGTAGCGCCCCAGACTAGCGGGTTTTACAATGAGCAGTTCTTC

J gene: TRBJ2-3
D gene: NA
CDR3 length: 16
V gene: TRBV7-9
clone size: NA
CDR3 protein: CASSEVLGQVLDTQYF
CDR3 DNA: TGTGCCAGCAGCGAAGTTCTGGGGCAGGTATTAGATACGCAGTATTTT

J gene: TRBJ2-1
D gene: NA
CDR3 length: 15
V gene: TRBV5-1
clone size: NA
CDR3 protein: CASSPATPKYNEQFF
CDR3 DNA: TGCGCCAGCAGCCCGGCCACACCGAAGTACAATGAGCAGTTCTTC

J gene: TRBJ2-7
D gene: NA
CDR3 length: 14
V gene: TRBV10-3
clone size: NA
CDR3 protein: CAISSGTQPYEQYF
CDR3 DNA: TGTGCCATCAGCTCCGGGACCCAACCCTACGAGCAGTACTTC